This entry lists 11 T cell receptor beta chains sequenced from one sample in a study of regulatory T cells in long-lasting Graves disease (dated by TCRdb to the early 2020s). Sample time point, as interpreted from the label and publication: persistent/refractory GD, antithyroid drugs over 5 years with positive TRAb. For both TCR sequencing and RNA sequencing, RNA was extracted from PBMCs using TRIzol. The library was made by multiplex PCR. The data were produced on an Illumina HiSeq 4000. CDR3 regions were amplified by Arm-PCR with iRepertoire HTBI primers to construct TCR beta libraries. TCRdb trimmed the raw reads at Q25, called clones with MiXCR and kept productive beta chains. Rows are unified per CDR3 protein, each entry keeping the most common DNA and genes. The sample yields fewer than 450,000 distinct CDR3 sequences; less than 25% were counted once. More than 20% of the sample goes to the ten largest clones.

The source material was peripheral blood mononuclear cells (PBMCs), sampled when the disease was refractory, from a patient treated with antithyroid drugs. These receptors were obtained from a female donor with Graves disease.

The chain has TRBV4-1 and TRBJ2-1; 9 nucleotides match TRBD2. The J segment lost 9 bases and the V segment lost 6 bases, leaving 12 bases of the junction unmatched. Germline values: CDR1 MGHRA, CDR2 YSYEKL. This CDR3 is 15 amino acids long. CDR3 loop: CASSLDPGTSSEQFF. As DNA, the CDR3 is TGCGCCAGCAGTCTCGACCCAGGGACTAGCAGTGAGCAGTTCTTC.

This clonotype was observed a handful of times. The V gene is TRBV28, the J gene TRBJ2-2; D possibly uses TRBD1 or TRBD2 (6 bases each). V lost 2 bases and J 5 bases, leaving 15 bases between the germline ends. From germline, CDR1 is MDHEN and CDR2 SYDVKM. The CDR3 has 16 residues. Here the CDR3 DNA reads TGTGCCAGCAGTTTAGACCCGGGGGCGGGTACCGGGGAGCTGTTTTTT. Amino acids: CASSLDPGAGTGELFF.

The chain couples TRBV2 to TRBJ2-1, with D maybe TRBD2 (5 bases). The CDR3 has 17 amino acids. Trimming left V 8 bases short and J 6 bases short, with 26 bases between. Germline V gene lookup returns CDR1 SNHLY and CDR2 FYNNEI. DNA for the CDR3: TGTGCCAGCCTCTGGGCGCCGCGGCCTGGACTGGCCAATGAGCAGTTCTTC. This encodes CASLWAPRPGLANEQFF.

This clonotype turned up a few times. The gene calls are TRBV6-2 or TRBV6-3 and TRBJ1-5; TRBD1 is a possible D gene (6 bases). Between the trimmed V and J ends, which lost 6 bases and 3 bases, there was a span of 15 bases. Germline-derived CDR1 and CDR2 are MNHEY and SVGEGT. This CDR3 has 15 residues. The CDR3, as DNA: TGTGCCAGCAGCCAACCACAGGGTAACAATCAGCCCCAGCATTTT. This translates into CASSQPQGNNQPQHF.

This clonotype turned up a few times. The chain links TRBV7-2 to TRBJ2-2; no definite D call. V lost 6 bases and J lost 1, with 12 bases in between. The CDR3 length is 15 residues. Germline CDR1 is SGHTA and CDR2 is FQGNSA. CDR3 DNA: TGTGCCAGCAGGTTTAGGACGGGGAACACCGGGGAGCTGTTTTTT. It translates to CASRFRTGNTGELFF.

The chain links TRBV27 to TRBJ1-6; 9 positions agree with TRBD1. V lost 3 bases to trimming and J lost 7 bases; unmatched junction nucleotides: 4. The length of the CDR3 is 15 residues. Germline V lookup: CDR1 MNHEY, CDR2 SMNVEV (reference sequence). CDR3 DNA: TGTGCCAGCAGTTTCGACAGGGGGAACAATTCACCCCTCCACTTT. Translation: CASSFDRGNNSPLHF.

In this sample, this clonotype turned up many times. The rearrangement joins TRBV12-3 or TRBV12-4 to TRBJ2-5; D may be TRBD2 (7 bases). This CDR3 has 16 amino acids. V was clipped by 2 bases and J by 2 bases, with 15 bases between them. The CDR3 region has the DNA TGTGCCAGCAGTTTAATAGTTGGGGGGGCGCAAGAGACCCAGTACTTC. This codes for CASSLIVGGAQETQYF.

The rearrangement links TRBV9 to TRBJ1-3; D is uncertain. CDR3 size: 15 residues. Germline CDR1 SGDLS, CDR2 YYNGEE. The V end lost 3 bases, the J end lost 2 bases, and 12 bases lay between the germline ends. CDR3 sequence: CASSGPPLPGNTIYF. CDR3 in DNA: TGTGCCAGCAGCGGACCCCCTCTACCTGGAAACACCATATATTTT.

This clonotype has just a few counts. V usage is TRBV3-1 and J usage is TRBJ1-2; tentative D call: TRBD1 (5 bases). Trimming removed 0 bases at V and 2 bases at J, with 7 bases between. Germline CDR1 is LGHDT and CDR2 is YNNKEL (reference sequence). The CDR3 loop spans 14 amino acids. For the CDR3, the DNA is TGTGCCAGCAGCCAAGACGGGGACAACTATGGCTACACCTTC. This sequence encodes CASSQDGDNYGYTF. The whole variable domain, remainder taken from reference TRBV3-1 and TRBJ1-2, is DTAVSQTPKYLVTQMGNDKSIKCEQNLGHDTMYWYKQDSKKFLKIMFSYNNKELIINETVPNRFSPKSPDKAHLNLHINSLELGDSAVYFCASSQDGDNYGYTFGSGTRLTVV.

The V gene is TRBV7-9, the J gene TRBJ2-7, with D uncertain. This CDR3 has 13 amino acids. CDR1 is SEHNR, CDR2 FQNEAQ, per germline (reference sequence). Trimming removed 2 bases at V and 6 bases at J, with 11 bases between. CDR3 DNA sequence: TGTGCCAGCAGCTTACAGGCAAAAAGCGAGCAGTACTTC. Translation: CASSLQAKSEQYF.

This clonotype was recorded at least ten times. The CDR3 region is CASSFQGYEETQYF. The DNA for the CDR3 is TGTGCCAGCAGTTTCCAGGGGTACGAGGAGACCCAGTACTTC. V gene TRBV12-3 or TRBV12-4 combines with J gene TRBJ2-5; D possibly corresponds to TRBD1 (6 bases). This CDR3 comprises 14 residues. The germline V and J ends were trimmed by 3 bases and 5 bases, with 13 bases remaining between them.